This TCR beta chain is from a study of Tregs in tolerant kidney transplant recipients. Recipients received nonmyeloablative bone marrow transplants from related graft donors, with transient mixed chimerism. Thawed PBMCs were FACS-sorted into unstimulated CD4+CD25+CD127- regulatory T cells, CD4+CD25- non-regulatory cells, CD4 and CD8 cells. Sequenced by immunoSEQ multiplex PCR; TCRdb stores in-frame clones only, minus some. The sample includes fewer than 55,000 clones, roughly 89% seen only once; the top ten take 15%. This clone was seen just once. The same CDR3 is also encoded by other DNA sequences in this sample. The CDR3 loop spans 12 amino acids. Germline CDR1 is SGHVS and CDR2 is FNYEAQ. V lost 3 bases and J lost 9, with 6 bases in between.

This TCR was recovered from a human patient who received a combined kidney and bone marrow transplant. Some T cells may be provided by the graft donor. The sample in question was CD8+ T cells from blood (PBMCs), obtained 12 months after the transplant. The rearrangement joins TRBV7-6 to TRBJ1-6; tentative D call: TRBD1 (5 bases). This CDR3 reads CASSFQGSPLHF. CDR3 nucleotide sequence: TGTGCCAGCAGCTTCCAGGGTTCACCCCTCCACTTT.